A single sample gave rise to the 30 T cell receptor beta chains below, sequenced in a study of control samples from healthy donors and cancer patients. The method was immunoSEQ multiplex PCR; TCRdb's version includes in-frame clones alone and lacks a portion of them. The data show 90,000 to 140,000 clones, about four fifths seen once. Sequenced sample: blood. These receptors were obtained from a woman aged 50 to 65 in good health.

In its sample, this clone was seen a few times. CDR3 protein: CAWRSGRAGNEQFF. The CDR3, as DNA: TGTGCCTGGAGAAGCGGGAGGGCCGGCAATGAGCAGTTCTTC. The chain couples TRBV30 to TRBJ2-1, with 10 bases that match TRBD2. CDR1 and CDR2 from the germline V gene are GTSNPN and SVGIG (reference sequence). The CDR3 is 14 amino acids. V lost 3 bases and J lost 6; bases outside the gene matches: 5.

Turning to this clone: One end of the junction fails to match germline, which may point to a read error. CDR3 in DNA: TGTGCCAGCAGTGACTCTCCAGGGTATGGAGAGACCCAGTACTTC. Its translation: CASSDSPGYGETQYF. The chain has TRBV6-5 and TRBJ2-5; D might be TRBD1 (5 bases). Germline V lookup: CDR1 MNHEY, CDR2 SVGAGI. This CDR3 is built from 15 residues.

V usage is TRBV7-9 and J usage is TRBJ2-2; 10 bases map to TRBD1. CDR1 SEHNR and CDR2 FQNEAQ come from the germline V gene (reference sequence). The V segment lost 5 bases and the J segment 8 bases; nucleotides outside the gene matches: 5. The CDR3 contains 14 residues. The chain's CDR3 is CASSATGGAGELFF. The CDR3 region has the DNA TGTGCCAGCAGCGCGACAGGGGGCGCGGGGGAGCTGTTTTTT.

The genes are TRBV30 and TRBJ2-7; 11 bases align to TRBD2. This CDR3 spans 12 amino acids. Germline V gene sequence: CDR1 GTSNPN, CDR2 SVGIG (reference sequence). V trimming: 3 bases; J trimming: 7 bases; junction bases outside the gene matches: 2. CDR3 protein: CAWRLAGEEQYF. The CDR3 DNA follows: TGTGCCTGGAGACTAGCGGGAGAAGAGCAGTACTTC. Using reference TRBV30 and TRBJ2-7 for the parts outside the CDR3, the full variable domain is SQTIHQWPATLVQPVGSPLSLECTVEGTSNPNLYWYRQAAGRGLQLLFYSVGIGQISSEVPQNLSASRPQDRQFILSSKKLLLSDSGFYLCAWRLAGEEQYFGPGTRLTVT.

This chain joins TRBV5-4 and TRBJ1-1; no definite D call. Germline CDR1 is SGHNT and CDR2 is YYREEE (reference sequence). The ends were cut back, 4 bases at V and 0 bases at J, with 13 bases in the middle. The CDR3 totals 15 residues. The CDR3 spells CASSLDPVMNTEAFF. In DNA form, the CDR3 reads TGTGCCAGCAGCCTGGATCCGGTCATGAACACTGAAGCTTTCTTT.

This clone showed up just a few times. The chain has TRBV5-4 and TRBJ2-3, with TRBD2 matching 9 bases. V gave up 0 bases and J gave up 1 base; unmatched junction bases: 3. The CDR3 spans 16 residues. CDR1 SGHNT and CDR2 YYREEE come from the germline V gene (reference sequence). Here the CDR3 DNA reads TGTGCCAGCAGCTTGGGACTAGCGGCCCGCACAGATACGCAGTATTTT. It specifies CASSLGLAARTDTQYF.

The chain couples TRBV30 to TRBJ1-2; D gene ambiguous. Trimming took 2 bases from V and 11 from J, leaving 15 bases between them. This CDR3 is built from 12 residues. Germline loops: CDR1 GTSNPN, CDR2 SVGIG (reference sequence). The CDR3 bases are TGTGCCTGGAGTACCGAGGACTACCCTTACACCTTC. Protein product: CAWSTEDYPYTF.

V usage is TRBV7-9 and J usage is TRBJ1-2; D is unresolved. Trimming removed 4 bases at V and 6 bases at J, with 15 bases between. CDR1 is SEHNR and CDR2 is FQNEAQ in the germline V gene (reference sequence). The CDR3 has 14 amino acids. The DNA of the CDR3 is TGTGCCAGCAGCTCGCAGGCGGGGATTGATGGCTACACCTTC. It yields the protein CASSSQAGIDGYTF.

J is TRBJ1-4 and V is TRBV28, with TRBD1 as a possible D gene (5 bases). The V end was cut by 6 bases, the J end by 5 bases, with 13 bases between. The CDR3 covers 14 residues. Germline CDR1 and CDR2: MDHEN and SYDVKM. The CDR3 nucleotides are TGTGCCAGCAGGCAAACAGGAGTCAATGAAAAACTGTTTTTT. Protein sequence: CASRQTGVNEKLFF.

This clone was counted once. The gene calls are TRBV7-8 and TRBJ1-2; 7 nucleotides line up with TRBD1. The ends lost 5 bases at V and 0 bases at J; junction bases unmatched: 9. The CDR3 spans 16 residues. Germline CDR1 reads SGHVS; CDR2 reads FQNEAQ. The CDR3 is CASSVPGQAANYGYTF. DNA for the CDR3: TGTGCCAGCAGCGTTCCCGGACAGGCTGCTAACTATGGCTACACCTTC.

The chain joins TRBV3-1 (or the pseudogene TRBV3-2) to TRBJ2-3; D possibly corresponds to TRBD2 (5 bases). This CDR3 is built from 13 residues. V shed 1 base and J shed 7 bases, with 9 bases lying between them. The germline V gene has CDR1 LGHDT and CDR2 YNNKEL (reference sequence). The CDR3 DNA sequence: TGTGCCAGCAGCCAAGGGGCTAGCTATACGCAGTATTTT. It is translated as CASSQGASYTQYF.

J is TRBJ2-7 and V is TRBV5-1; D possibly corresponds to TRBD1 (5 bases). The CDR3 is 15 residues long. Germline V CDR1 and CDR2: SGHRS, YFSETQ. The V end was cut by 0 bases, the J end by 2 bases, with 12 bases between. CDR3: CASSLASGATYEQYF. In DNA, the CDR3 is TGCGCCAGCAGCTTGGCTTCTGGGGCCACCTACGAGCAGTACTTC.

The sample holds one count of this clone. The V and J genes are TRBV11-3 and TRBJ2-3, with 10 bases aligning to TRBD2. The CDR3 loop spans 16 amino acids. The germline V gene has CDR1 SGHNT and CDR2 YENEEA. V trimming: 2 bases; J trimming: 4 bases; junction bases outside the gene matches: 6. The CDR3 loop is CASSLRLAGAADTQYF. CDR3 in DNA: TGTGCCAGCAGCTTACGGCTAGCGGGAGCAGCAGATACGCAGTATTTT.

J is TRBJ1-2 and V is TRBV28; D remains ambiguous. CDR3 length equals 14 residues. The V end lost 5 bases, the J end lost 4 bases, and 14 bases lay between the germline ends. CDR1 and CDR2 (germline): MDHEN, SYDVKM. The CDR3 loop is CASSLPGAFYGYTF. CDR3 sequence (DNA): TGTGCCAGCAGTCTACCCGGTGCATTCTATGGCTACACCTTC.

This clone was recorded only once. This chain uses TRBV18 with TRBJ1-6; maybe TRBD1 (6 bases). Germline V gene data show CDR1 as KGHSH and CDR2 as LQKENI. CDR3 length equals 17 residues. V lost 3 bases and J lost 0, with 12 bases in between. CDR3 nucleotide sequence: TGTGCCAGCTCACCTAGGACAGACAGCTCCTATAATTCACCCCTCCACTTT. It specifies CASSPRTDSSYNSPLHF.

As concerns this clone: Other DNA sequences within the sample encode an identical CDR3. The chain carries TRBV12-3 or TRBV12-4 and TRBJ1-1; 7 bases align to TRBD1. CDR3 length: 13 residues. The trim removed 3 bases at V and 4 bases at J, leaving 2 bases unmatched. CDR3 in amino acids: CASSLSGGTEAFF. CDR3 DNA: TGTGCCAGCAGTTTGTCAGGGGGCACTGAAGCTTTCTTT.

The CDR3 region has the DNA TGTGCCAGCAGCCAAAGAACAGGGGGTTTTGGCTACACCTTC. Translated: CASSQRTGGFGYTF. This sequence joins TRBV3-1 (or the pseudogene TRBV3-2) and TRBJ1-2, with 8 bases lining up with TRBD1. Germline loops: CDR1 LGHDT, CDR2 YNNKEL (reference sequence). This CDR3 comprises 14 residues. The junction had 6 bases not matched to a gene; V was cut back by 2 bases and J by 7 bases.

This clone occurred once. The chain employs TRBV19 and TRBJ1-5; D ambiguous. The CDR3 runs to 15 residues. Trimming took 1 base from V and 1 from J, leaving 8 bases between them. Germline V lookup: CDR1 LNHDA, CDR2 SQIVND (reference sequence). The CDR3 region is CASSIGTGSNQPQHF. The CDR3 DNA follows: TGTGCCAGTAGTATAGGGACGGGAAGCAATCAGCCCCAGCATTTT.

The chain has TRBV5-6 and TRBJ2-2; D may correspond to TRBD1 or TRBD2 (5 bases each). CDR1 and CDR2 (germline): SGHDT, YYEEEE. Trimming pared 4 bases from V and 4 bases from J, leaving 11 bases between. The CDR3 is made up of 14 amino acids. CDR3 sequence: CASSVGRITGELFF. The CDR3 nucleotides are TGTGCCAGCAGCGTGGGACGGATCACCGGGGAGCTGTTTTTT.

CDR3 in amino acids: CASSKRGDGYEQYF. CDR3 DNA: TGTGCCAGTAGTAAGCGCGGGGACGGGTACGAGCAGTACTTC. This chain links TRBV19 with TRBJ2-7; D is possibly TRBD2 (6 bases). Germline lookup yields CDR1 LNHDA and CDR2 SQIVND (reference sequence). The CDR3 is 14 residues long. V was shortened by 4 bases and J by 4 bases, with 14 bases between the two germline ends.

The gene calls are TRBV2 and TRBJ1-4, with D possibly TRBD1 on 5 matching bases. The germline V and J ends were trimmed by 6 bases and 3 bases, with 11 bases remaining between them. There are 14 residues in the CDR3. Germline CDR1 and CDR2: SNHLY and FYNNEI. The CDR3 nucleotides are TGTGCCAGCAGATTCGGGGACCCTAATGAAAAACTGTTTTTT. Residues: CASRFGDPNEKLFF.

The chain couples TRBV7-9 to TRBJ2-3, with 8 positions matching TRBD2. Germline trimming cut 5 bases from V and 3 bases from J; bases unmatched to any gene: 4. The length of the CDR3 is 14 residues. Germline loops: CDR1 SEHNR, CDR2 FQNEAQ (reference sequence). CDR3 region: CASSTGGGTDTQYF. The CDR3 DNA follows: TGTGCCAGCAGCACGGGCGGGGGGACAGATACGCAGTATTTT.

The V call is TRBV4-1, the J call TRBJ2-1; 8 positions agree with TRBD2. This CDR3 is 17 amino acids long. V lost 0 bases, J lost 8 bases, and 12 bases stayed unmatched. In germline, CDR1 is MGHRA, CDR2 YSYEKL. This CDR3 is CASSQELSGGSGDEQFF. The CDR3, as DNA: TGCGCCAGCAGCCAAGAATTGTCGGGGGGGTCTGGTGATGAGCAGTTCTTC.

The chain uses TRBV6-2 or TRBV6-3 and TRBJ1-2, with TRBD1 identical over 9 bases. The CDR3 extends over 16 amino acids. Germline V gives CDR1 MNHEY, CDR2 SVGEGT. J was trimmed by 6 bases and V by 2 bases; bases with no gene match: 10. The CDR3 DNA reads TGTGCCAGCAGTTACGAGTTGGGACAGGGAAGGGATGGCTACACCTTC. It encodes CASSYELGQGRDGYTF.

This chain uses TRBV20-1 with TRBJ2-2; D is ambiguous. Per the germline V gene, CDR1 is DFQATT and CDR2 is SNEGSKA (reference sequence). V was cut by 3 bases and J by 4 bases, with 6 bases left in between. The CDR3 totals 12 residues. The CDR3 is CSASHGTGELFF. CDR3 coding DNA: TGCAGTGCTAGTCACGGCACCGGGGAGCTGTTTTTT.

This chain uses TRBV5-1 with TRBJ2-5; TRBD1 matches at 8 bases. This CDR3 has 15 residues. V lost 0 bases, J lost 5 bases, and 6 bases stayed unmatched. Germline-derived CDR1 and CDR2 are SGHRS and YFSETQ. Here the CDR3 reads CASSLEDREWETQYF. The CDR3 DNA follows: TGCGCCAGCAGCTTGGAGGACAGGGAGTGGGAGACCCAGTACTTC.

This clone has just one count. The chain combines TRBV11-2 with TRBJ2-7; 7 bases match TRBD2. The CDR3 is 15 amino acids. Germline lookup yields CDR1 SGHAT and CDR2 FQNNGV. V shed 3 bases and J 2 bases; nucleotides not matched to a gene: 7. CDR3 residues: CASSLSSGNTYEQYF. The CDR3 nucleotides are TGTGCCAGCAGCTTGTCTAGCGGCAACACCTACGAGCAGTACTTC.

The chain recombines TRBV7-3 with TRBJ1-6; D perhaps matches TRBD1 (6 bases). CDR1 SGHTA and CDR2 FQGTGA come from the germline V gene. The CDR3 sequence is 14 residues long. Trimming took 2 bases from V and 7 from J, leaving 9 bases between them. The DNA of the CDR3 is TGTGCCAGCAGCTTAGGGACATCCAATTCACCCCTCCACTTT. Amino acids: CASSLGTSNSPLHF. Variable domain in full (rest from reference TRBV7-3 and TRBJ1-6): GAGVSQTPSNKVTEKGKYVELRCDPISGHTALYWYRQSLGQGPEFLIYFQGTGAADDSGLPNDRFFAVRPEGSVSTLKIQRTERGDSAVYLCASSLGTSNSPLHFGNGTRLTVT.

The chain employs TRBV6-5 and TRBJ1-2; 7 nucleotides agree with TRBD1. The germline V gene has CDR1 MNHEY and CDR2 SVGAGI. V was pared by 6 bases and J by 1 base, with 5 bases of the junction left unmatched. The CDR3 totals 14 residues. Written as DNA, the CDR3 is TGTGCCAGCAGGGAGACAGGGAGTAACTATGGCTACACCTTC. Its protein is CASRETGSNYGYTF.

The chain employs TRBV7-2 and TRBJ2-2, with D hard to call. Germline V gene lookup returns CDR1 SGHTA and CDR2 FQGNSA. The CDR3 runs 14 residues. The germline V and J ends were trimmed by 3 bases and 1 base, with 6 bases remaining between them. CDR3 coding DNA: TGTGCCAGCAGCTTGGTCCAGAACACCGGGGAGCTGTTTTTT. As protein: CASSLVQNTGELFF.